This TCR beta chain was captured in a study of blood T cell repertoires in COVID-19. Looking at the study overall: Sources were T cells, B-cell-depleted T cells, or PBMCs; the material itself was cDNA or gDNA.

Assay used: immunoSEQ multiplex PCR; TCRdb lists only in-frame clones, some missing. The data contain some 200,000 clones, 82% of them singletons. Trimming left V 7 bases short and J 8 bases short, with 9 bases between. CDR1 SQVTM and CDR2 ANQGSEA come from the germline V gene. The CDR3 is 10 amino acids. The specimen was PBMCs or T cells enriched from blood (not recorded which). The chain combines TRBV29-1 with TRBJ2-1; TRBD1 might be the D (5 bases). The receptor was derived from a man aged 35-49 years who had recovered from COVID-19. CDR3 region: CSAIRDEQFF. The CDR3 DNA reads as TGCAGCGCGATCAGGGATGAGCAGTTCTTC.